These 2 T cell receptor beta chains were all obtained from the same sample, sequenced in a study of identical twins. Each CDR3 protein is one row after TCRdb ran MiXCR on the 5' RACE reads. The sample holds over 200,000 distinct CDR3 sequences, over 9.5% seen once. Source material: memory T cells sorted from blood. These receptors originate from a middle-aged man in good health.

The J gene is TRBJ1-1, the V gene TRBV7-2; 7 nucleotides align to TRBD1. J was trimmed by 5 bases and V by 5 bases; bases with no gene match: 11. Germline V gene data show CDR1 as SGHTA and CDR2 as FQGNSA. The CDR3 sequence is 15 residues long. CDR3 DNA sequence: TGTGCCAGCAGCCCCGTACAGGGGTTGAGGACTGAAGCTTTCTTT. It is translated as CASSPVQGLRTEAFF.

Worth noting for this clonotype: A much larger clone lies a single base off, so this may be a read error. The chain uses TRBV29-1 and TRBJ2-3; D is unresolved. CDR3 length: 11 amino acids. Germline lookup yields CDR1 SQVTM and CDR2 ANQGSEA. CDR3 protein: CSVERDDMQYF. The CDR3 DNA reads as TGCAGCGTTGAGAGAGATGATATGCAGTATTTT.